The entry below gives a single T cell receptor (beta chain) sequence along with its context. Its antigen is undetermined. The data stem from a study of CD8+ T cells in alopecia areata. Study in general: Treated patients were scored for severity by percent of scalp affected.

Extracted RNA was reverse transcribed into cDNA, the sequencing template. Sequenced by immunoSEQ multiplex PCR; TCRdb stores in-frame clones only, minus some. The sample consists of around 200,000 clones, about 60% of them appearing once. Treatment described: oral pan-JAK inhibitor, 5-10 mg twice daily. Specimens obtained from alopecia areata patients comprised lesional scalp punch biopsies and peripheral blood. Whole-study findings and limits: On tofacitinib, scalp and blood still held many of the expanded lesional clones. For patients receiving tofacitinib, scalp clonality and expanded CD8+ clones among the top 100 significantly decreased.

With 5 bases clipped from V and 2 bases from J, the junction kept 10 bases outside the gene matches. Germline CDR1 is KGHSH and CDR2 is LQKENI. This CDR3 is built from 16 residues. The chain recombines TRBV18 with TRBJ2-7; 9 nucleotides align to TRBD2. This TCR derives from a human donor with alopecia areata. The material was CD8+ T cells sorted from blood, obtained at week 24, from a patient treated with tofacitinib. Here the CDR3 DNA reads TGTGCCAGCTCAGCAATACCGGGACTAGCCACCTACGAGCAGTACTTC. It codes for CASSAIPGLATYEQYF.